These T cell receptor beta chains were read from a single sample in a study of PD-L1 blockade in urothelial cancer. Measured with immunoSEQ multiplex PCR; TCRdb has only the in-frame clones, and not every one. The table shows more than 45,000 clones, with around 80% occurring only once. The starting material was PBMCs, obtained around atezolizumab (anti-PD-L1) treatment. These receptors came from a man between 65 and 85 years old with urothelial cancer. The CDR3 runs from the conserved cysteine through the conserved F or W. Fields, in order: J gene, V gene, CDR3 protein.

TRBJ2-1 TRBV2 CASTLAGGPGDEQFF
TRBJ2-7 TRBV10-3 CAISDTSGSIYEQYF
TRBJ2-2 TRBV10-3 CAISESSPGELFF
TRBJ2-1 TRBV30 CAWSVSGAHQFF
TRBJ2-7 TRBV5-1 CASSWTGGYEQYF
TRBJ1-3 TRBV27 CASSLVGGGSSGNTIYF
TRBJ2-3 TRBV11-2 CASSPTGRADTQYF
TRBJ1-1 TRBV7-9 CASSADLGQSNTEAFF
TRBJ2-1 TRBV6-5 CASSLLNEQFF
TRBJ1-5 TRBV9 CASSVGTGTGAPQHF
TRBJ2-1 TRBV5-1 CASSSGTGGLEQFF
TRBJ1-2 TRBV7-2 CASSPDSIYGYTF
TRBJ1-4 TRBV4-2 CASSQEGPGEKLFF
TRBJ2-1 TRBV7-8 CASSLRQGEGGRIYNEQFF
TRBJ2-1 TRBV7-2 CASSLPGLVYNEQFF
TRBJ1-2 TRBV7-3 CASSLSRDYGYTF
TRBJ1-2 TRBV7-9 CASSLAGQGNYGYTF
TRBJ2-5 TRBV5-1 CASSFGFSQETQYF
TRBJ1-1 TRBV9 CASSVDQESEAFF
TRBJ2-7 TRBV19 CASSGLPGGEQYF
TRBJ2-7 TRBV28 CASAPGLAYEQYF
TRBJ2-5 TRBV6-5 CASSWTGGGQETQYF
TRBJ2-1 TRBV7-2 CASSPPRILNEQFF
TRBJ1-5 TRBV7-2 CASSLGGGRVNQPQHF
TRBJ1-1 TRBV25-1 CASSPISTGGADEAFF
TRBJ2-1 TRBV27 CASSSDRIGAVSYNEQFF
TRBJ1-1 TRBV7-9 CASSSGSMNTEAFF
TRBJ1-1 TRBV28 CASSPEGQGVSEAFF
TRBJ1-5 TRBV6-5 CASSSTGGAGQPQHF
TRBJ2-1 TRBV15 CATSGMTGIHEQFF
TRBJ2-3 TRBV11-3 CASSYPGLAGGPTDTQYF
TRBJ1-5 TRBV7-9 CASSLGSQPQHF
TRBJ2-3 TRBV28 CASNFGAGGGTDTQYF
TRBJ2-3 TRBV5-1 CASSLDSGSTDTQYF
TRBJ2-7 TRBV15 CATSASPSHHEQYF
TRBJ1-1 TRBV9 CASTPDHRRNTEAFF
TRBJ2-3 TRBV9 CASNGGGKADTQYF
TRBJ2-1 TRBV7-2 CASSRGTSGEQFF
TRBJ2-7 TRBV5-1 CASSATSGSSYEQYF
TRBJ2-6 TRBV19 CASTISGSPSGANVLTF
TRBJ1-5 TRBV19 CASSIVFFRDRINQPQHF
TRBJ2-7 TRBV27 CASRYSENRAYEQYF
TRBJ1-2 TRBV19 CASTPDSSNYGYTF
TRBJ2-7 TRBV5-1 CASSLVAGDEQYF
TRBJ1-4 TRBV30 CAWSVVQGGGKLFF
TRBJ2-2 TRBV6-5 CASGTANTGELFF
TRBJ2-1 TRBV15 CATSRDRLSSYNEQFF